This TCR beta chain was identified during a study of blood T cell repertoires in COVID-19. Using immunoSEQ multiplex PCR, the repertoire was profiled, and TCRdb retains in-frame clones only, with some absent. This table has about 71,000 clones, approximately 80% appearing once. The CDR3 loop spans 10 amino acids. Germline values: CDR1 DFQATT, CDR2 SNEGSKA (reference sequence). Between the trimmed V and J ends, which lost 6 bases and 7 bases, there was a span of 9 bases. This clonotype was obtained from a man aged 25 to 40 with COVID-19, enrolled during active disease. The rearrangement uses TRBV20-1 and TRBJ1-2, with D unresolved. The sequenced material came from peripheral blood. The CDR3 sequence is CSATQSGYTF. CDR3 in DNA: TGCAGTGCAACCCAGTCTGGCTACACCTTC.